One sample yielded the 11 T cell receptor beta chains listed below, sequenced in a study of T cells in tuberculosis. Time point defined: new active TB diagnosis, blood taken before or within 7 days of starting treatment. Clones were read by immunoSEQ multiplex PCR, and TCRdb kept only the in-frame ones, dropping some. This table has 35,000 to 45,000 clones, approximately 93% appearing once. This material consisted of PBMCs, taken at tuberculosis diagnosis. The receptors were sampled from an adult with tuberculosis.

The V and J genes are TRBV29-1 and TRBJ1-1; D is unresolved. The CDR3 totals 13 residues. V shed 4 bases and J shed 5 bases, with 14 bases lying between them. Germline V CDR1 and CDR2: SQVTM, ANQGSEA. The CDR3 sequence is CSVVPNPGTEAFF. DNA of the CDR3: TGCAGCGTTGTTCCCAATCCGGGGACTGAAGCTTTCTTT.

This chain connects TRBV7-2 to TRBJ2-5; no clear D gene. The CDR3 runs 15 residues. Per the germline V gene, CDR1 is SGHTA and CDR2 is FQGNSA. V lost 3 bases and J lost 2, with 13 bases in between. The CDR3 region has the DNA TGTGCCAGCAGCTTGGGCCACTGGGTGCAAGAGACCCAGTACTTC. Encoded protein: CASSLGHWVQETQYF.

The chain joins TRBV2 to TRBJ2-7; 8 nucleotides match TRBD1. The CDR3 loop spans 14 amino acids. Germline loops: CDR1 SNHLY, CDR2 FYNNEI. V lost 6 bases and J lost 3; bases outside the gene matches: 7. The CDR3 DNA follows: TGTGCCAGCAGAAGGACAGGGCCTAACTACGAGCAGTACTTC. As protein: CASRRTGPNYEQYF.

The chain couples TRBV5-1 to TRBJ2-3; 8 bases line up with TRBD2. The CDR3 extends over 16 amino acids. From germline, CDR1 is SGHRS and CDR2 YFSETQ. J was trimmed by 0 bases and V by 0 bases; bases with no gene match: 3. CDR3 region: CASSLVSGASTDTQYF. Here the CDR3 DNA reads TGCGCCAGCAGCTTGGTTAGCGGGGCTAGCACAGATACGCAGTATTTT. The variable domain in full, completed from reference TRBV5-1 and TRBJ2-3, reads KAGVTQTPRYLIKTRGQQVTLSCSPISGHRSVSWYQQTPGQGLQFLFEYFSETQRNKGNFPGRFSGRQFSNSRSEMNVSTLELGDSALYLCASSLVSGASTDTQYFGPGTRLTVL.

The genes are TRBV4-1 and TRBJ1-5; D call uncertain. The CDR3 sequence is 15 residues long. With 0 bases removed from V and 0 bases from J, the gap between germline ends came to 6 bases. The germline CDR1 and CDR2 sequences are MGHRA and YSYEKL. The CDR3 protein is CASSQERDSNQPQHF. For the CDR3, the DNA is TGCGCCAGCAGCCAAGAACGGGATAGCAATCAGCCCCAGCATTTT.

This clone was seen a single time. The chain combines TRBV4-1 with TRBJ2-7; 9 bases match TRBD1. Germline CDR1 and CDR2: MGHRA and YSYEKL. The J segment lost 2 bases and the V segment lost 3 bases, leaving 5 bases of the junction unmatched. The CDR3 has 15 amino acids. Written as DNA, the CDR3 is TGCGCCAGCAGCCAGGGACAGGGCCGAACCTACGAGCAGTACTTC. It yields the protein CASSQGQGRTYEQYF.

This chain uses TRBV29-1 with TRBJ2-1; TRBD1 is a possible D gene (5 bases). The germline V gene encodes CDR1 SQVTM and CDR2 ANQGSEA. With 0 bases removed from V and 12 bases from J, the gap between germline ends came to 12 bases. The CDR3 is 12 amino acids. The CDR3 nucleotides are TGCAGCGTTGAAGATGCAGGGCCATTGCAGTTCTTC. This translates into CSVEDAGPLQFF.

V and J are TRBV6-6 and TRBJ2-7; 9 nucleotides line up with TRBD1. The CDR3 extends over 14 amino acids. The trim removed 6 bases at V and 7 bases at J, leaving 10 bases unmatched. The germline V gene encodes CDR1 MNHNY and CDR2 SVGAGI (reference sequence). This CDR3 is CASSQSQGAQEQYF. CDR3 nucleotides: TGTGCCAGCAGCCAGTCACAGGGGGCGCAAGAGCAGTACTTC.

CDR3 DNA sequence: TGTGCCAGCTCTGACGGGGGAAGGAAGCCCCAGCATTTT. Its translation is CASSDGGRKPQHF. The chain combines TRBV2 with TRBJ1-5, with TRBD1 as a possible D gene (5 bases). Germline-derived CDR1 and CDR2 are SNHLY and FYNNEI. V was shortened by 8 bases and J by 8 bases, with 16 bases between the two germline ends. This CDR3 spans 13 amino acids.

V and J are TRBV25-1 and TRBJ2-2, with 9 bases that match TRBD1. Trimming took 3 bases from V and 1 from J; bases not matched to a gene: 6. This CDR3 region has 17 residues. From germline, CDR1 is MGHDK and CDR2 SYGVNS. The CDR3 coding sequence is TGTGCCAGCAGTGACCGAATGGGACAGGGGAACACCGGGGAGCTGTTTTTT. Translating gives CASSDRMGQGNTGELFF.

The rearrangement joins TRBV28 to TRBJ2-7, with 10 bases lining up with TRBD1. The germline CDR1 and CDR2 sequences are MDHEN and SYDVKM. This CDR3 comprises 15 residues. The ends lost 6 bases at V and 5 bases at J; junction bases unmatched: 10. The CDR3, as DNA: TGTGCCAGCAGATACGACAGGGGGCTTTGGGACGAGCAGTACTTC. This codes for CASRYDRGLWDEQYF.